The text below deals with one TCR beta chain. Its specificity is unknown. Other DNA sequences from this sample encode an identical CDR3 as well. The donors were healthy bone marrow donors. This specimen belongs to a study of cytomegalovirus exposure and HLA in healthy donors. Study results and limitations: Beyond CMV serostatus, there was no information to go on about immune exposure. An analysis was carried out later, and it reportedly showed fewer N-insertions in an Asian-associated ancestry cluster than the approximately 660-donor mean. In a later analysis, TCR beta V- and J-gene trimming was associated with a missense DCLRE1C variant.

A multiplex PCR was run with 60 Vbeta primers and 13 Jbeta primers. Sequencing was performed with immunoSEQ multiplex PCR; in TCRdb, only in-frame clones are kept and a portion is missing. Found here are about 160,000 clones, approximately 82% of them singletons; the top ten hold approximately 6.5%. The J segment lost 5 bases and the V segment lost 3 bases, leaving 4 bases of the junction unmatched. Germline CDR1 and CDR2: SGHRS and YFSETQ. This CDR3 has 15 residues. The TCR originated in a middle-aged man in good health and CMV-seropositive. Source material: PBMCs. V and J are TRBV5-1 and TRBJ2-7, with 14 bases matching TRBD2. The CDR3 protein is CASSSGLAGGNEQYF. The CDR3 coding sequence is TGCGCCAGCAGCTCCGGACTAGCGGGGGGTAACGAGCAGTACTTC.